This T cell receptor (beta chain) was identified during a study of blood T cell repertoires in COVID-19. Whole-study context: COVID-19 samples, acute and convalescent, were from the United States, Italy and Spain. PBMCs, B-cell-depleted T cells, or T cells provided the cDNA or gDNA that made up the material.

Trimming removed 7 bases at V and 4 bases at J, with 11 bases between. The germline gives CDR1 MNHEY, CDR2 SVGAGI. The CDR3 runs to 13 residues. Original handling: Reference gene primer amplification gave nucleated cell count estimates. Assay: immunoSEQ multiplex PCR; the TCRdb copy retains only in-frame clones and omits some. V, J and clone size reflect that table, while D and trimming were determined from the DNA. The table has 90,000 or so clones, 75% to 90% seen once. The sequence was collected from a man at least 80 years old with acute or convalescent COVID-19. Specimen: peripheral blood. The gene calls are TRBV6-5 and TRBJ1-5; D unresolved. The CDR3 spells CASIEQFNQPQHF. CDR3 DNA sequence: TGTGCCAGCATAGAACAGTTTAATCAGCCCCAGCATTTT.